This TCR beta chain emerged from a study of blood T cell repertoires in COVID-19. Looking at the study overall: The samples span acute and convalescent COVID-19 from the United States, Italy and Spain. T cells, B-cell-depleted T cells, or PBMCs provided the cDNA or gDNA that served as material.

Original processing methods: Cell counts per sample came from amplifying reference gene primers. Profiling relied on immunoSEQ multiplex PCR, and the TCRdb table lists in-frame clones only, not all of them. V and J calls and clone size come straight from that table; D and trimming were deduced from the DNA. The data contain 100,000 or so clones, roughly 86% of them singletons. In germline, CDR1 is MNHEY, CDR2 SVGAGI. V was cut by 0 bases and J by 4 bases, with 7 bases left in between. CDR3 length: 14 amino acids. Material: peripheral blood. The TCR was taken from a woman aged 55-70 years with acute or convalescent COVID-19. The chain recombines TRBV6-5 with TRBJ1-5; no firm D call. CDR3 sequence (DNA): TGTGCCAGCAGTTACTCTCGAGGGAATCAGCCCCAGCATTTT. As protein: CASSYSRGNQPQHF.